These 22 T cell receptor beta chains originate from one sample sequenced in a study of shared clonotypes between healthy human individuals. Libraries were prepared by immunoSEQ multiplex PCR; TCRdb keeps only in-frame clonotypes and omits some of them. The sample has around 2.5 million clones; 80% to 95% are singletons. The sample comprised naive CD4+ T cells from PBMCs. The sample's subset: CD45RA+ positively selected. The receptors derive from a man aged 18 to 30 in good health. Some clones in this sample may be carry-over from other donors' samples.

This chain joins TRBV7-9 and TRBJ2-4; 15 positions agree with TRBD2. The CDR3 spans 16 residues. V was pared by 5 bases and J by 5 bases, with 4 bases of the junction left unmatched. Germline assignment: CDR1 SEHNR and CDR2 FQNEAQ (reference sequence). This CDR3 is CASSLGLAGGENIQYF. CDR3 DNA sequence: TGTGCCAGCAGCCTAGGACTAGCGGGAGGGGAAAACATTCAGTACTTC.

The chain combines TRBV9 with TRBJ2-1; 10 bases match TRBD2. The V gene end was trimmed by 4 bases and the J gene end by 7 bases; junction bases not matched to a gene: 5. The CDR3 is 14 residues long. Germline assignment: CDR1 SGDLS and CDR2 YYNGEE. The chain's CDR3 is CASSWLAGVNEQFF. The CDR3 DNA reads as TGTGCCAGCAGCTGGCTAGCGGGAGTTAATGAGCAGTTCTTC. The variable domain in full, with the rest retrieved from reference TRBV9 and TRBJ2-1, is DSGVTQTPKHLITATGQRVTLRCSPRSGDLSVYWYQQSLDQGLQFLIQYYNGEERAKGNILERFSAQQFPDLHSELNLSSLELGDSALYFCASSWLAGVNEQFFGPGTRLTVL.

V usage is TRBV7-2 and J usage is TRBJ2-1; possibly TRBD1 or TRBD2 for D (5 bases each). Deletions cut 5 bases from V and 5 bases from J, with 16 bases between. CDR3 length equals 15 residues. Germline V CDR1 and CDR2: SGHTA, FQGNSA. The chain's CDR3 is CASSNGRGRNNEQFF. CDR3 bases: TGTGCCAGCAGCAACGGCCGGGGACGGAACAATGAGCAGTTCTTC.

The CDR3 coding sequence is TGCGCCAGCAGCTTAGGGGGAGATTCAGAAAAACTGTTTTTT. It codes for CASSLGGDSEKLFF. The chain couples TRBV5-1 to TRBJ1-4; D perhaps matches TRBD1 (6 bases). Germline lookup yields CDR1 SGHRS and CDR2 YFSETQ. This CDR3 is built from 14 residues. The V end was cut by 2 bases, the J end by 8 bases, with 13 bases between.

The rearrangement joins TRBV28 to TRBJ2-7, with D uncertain. Trimming stripped 5 bases from V and 4 bases from J, with 9 bases between. CDR3 length: 12 residues. The germline V gene encodes CDR1 MDHEN and CDR2 SYDVKM. The CDR3 reads CASSARAYEQYF. The CDR3 nucleotides are TGTGCCAGCAGTGCCCGGGCTTACGAGCAGTACTTC. Looking up the rest from reference TRBV28 and TRBJ2-7 gives the full variable domain: DVKVTQSSRYLVKRTGEKVFLECVQDMDHENMFWYRQDPGLGLRLIYFSYDVKMKEKGDIPEGYSVSREKKERFSLILESASTNQTSMYLCASSARAYEQYFGPGTRLTVT.

This clone has more than one count but fewer than ten. The J gene is TRBJ1-1, the V gene TRBV5-6, with 9 bases that match TRBD1. The CDR3 runs 14 residues. From germline, CDR1 is SGHDT and CDR2 YYEEEE. V was clipped by 1 base and J by 6 bases; unmatched bases: 4. This CDR3 is CASSLLQGAAEAFF. The CDR3 bases are TGTGCCAGCAGCTTGTTACAGGGGGCAGCTGAAGCTTTCTTT.

DNA of the CDR3: TGTGCCAGCTCAACGGGTTATTTGGGGGAAAAACTGTTTTTT. This translates into CASSTGYLGEKLFF. The gene calls are TRBV18 and TRBJ1-4; D remains unclear. V dropped 5 bases and J dropped 8 bases, with 15 bases sitting between them. The CDR3 is 14 amino acids. Germline V gene lookup returns CDR1 KGHSH and CDR2 LQKENI. Supplemented by reference TRBV18 and TRBJ1-4, the full variable domain reads NAGVMQNPRHLVRRRGQEARLRCSPMKGHSHVYWYRQLPEEGLKFMVYLQKENIIDESGMPKERFSAEFPKEGPSILRIQQVVRGDSAAYFCASSTGYLGEKLFFGSGTQLSVL.

CDR3 sequence (DNA): TGTGCCACCAGCAGCGGATACACTGAAGCTTTCTTT. This translates into CATSSGYTEAFF. V and J are TRBV15 and TRBJ1-1; no firm D call. Per germline, CDR1 LNHNV and CDR2 YYDKDF (reference sequence). Trimming removed 3 bases at V and 3 bases at J, with 5 bases between. The CDR3 runs to 12 residues.

The chain carries TRBV7-8 and TRBJ2-2, with 9 bases that match TRBD2. Losses at the gene ends were 5 bases for V and 0 bases for J; bases not matched to a gene: 7. This CDR3 spans 17 amino acids. Germline V gene sequence: CDR1 SGHVS, CDR2 FQNEAQ. DNA for the CDR3: TGTGCCAGCAGCATAAGACTAGCGGCCTCGAACACCGGGGAGCTGTTTTTT. It translates to CASSIRLAASNTGELFF.

The chain recombines TRBV7-9 with TRBJ2-2, with 14 nucleotides matching TRBD2. The CDR3 spans 18 residues. Germline V gives CDR1 SEHNR, CDR2 FQNEAQ (reference sequence). The ends lost 0 bases at V and 5 bases at J; junction bases unmatched: 5. This CDR3 reads CASSLAGLAGAETGELFF. The CDR3, as DNA: TGTGCCAGCAGCTTAGCGGGACTAGCGGGAGCTGAGACCGGGGAGCTGTTTTTT.

The chain has TRBV5-1 and TRBJ2-1; 10 bases are shared with TRBD2. The CDR3 loop spans 15 amino acids. Trimming removed 7 bases from V and 4 bases from J; junction bases left unmatched: 8. The V gene's germline CDR1 is SGHRS and CDR2 YFSETQ. This CDR3 reads CASGAGGSRYNEQFF. Written as DNA, the CDR3 is TGCGCCAGCGGAGCGGGAGGGAGCCGATACAATGAGCAGTTCTTC.

The V and J genes are TRBV11-3 and TRBJ1-1, with D tentatively TRBD1 (6 bases). CDR1 is SGHNT, CDR2 YENEEA, per germline. Trimming removed 4 bases at V and 0 bases at J, with 9 bases between. CDR3 length: 14 amino acids. The CDR3 sequence is CASSSRGMNTEAFF. The CDR3 nucleotides are TGTGCCAGCAGCTCCAGGGGAATGAACACTGAAGCTTTCTTT.

The genes are TRBV7-8 and TRBJ2-1; no definite D call. CDR1 and CDR2 from the germline V gene are SGHVS and FQNEAQ. Trimming pared 1 base from V and 2 bases from J, leaving 6 bases between. The CDR3 contains 14 residues. CDR3 in DNA: TGTGCCAGCAGCTTAGTAGTTGCCTACAATGAGCAGTTCTTC. Translation: CASSLVVAYNEQFF. Variable domain in full (rest from reference TRBV7-8 and TRBJ2-1): GAGVSQSPRYKVAKRGQDVALRCDPISGHVSLFWYQQALGQGPEFLTYFQNEAQLDKSGLPSDRFFAERPEGSVSTLKIQRTQQEDSAVYLCASSLVVAYNEQFFGPGTRLTVL.

J is TRBJ1-3 and V is TRBV5-1; D ambiguous. Germline loops: CDR1 SGHRS, CDR2 YFSETQ. The V and J ends lost 0 bases and 0 bases respectively, with 13 bases between them. The CDR3 consists of 17 residues. CDR3 nucleotides: TGCGCCAGCAGCTTGGAAGGTGCGGCGTTCTCTGGAAACACCATATATTTT. This codes for CASSLEGAAFSGNTIYF.

The rearrangement links TRBV7-3 to TRBJ2-7; no reliable D call. Germline values: CDR1 SGHTA, CDR2 FQGTGA. The CDR3 totals 13 residues. V was shortened by 2 bases and J by 4 bases, with 9 bases between the two germline ends. The CDR3 DNA is TGTGCCAGCAGCTTAGATGACGGGTACGAGCAGTACTTC. This codes for CASSLDDGYEQYF.

On this clone itself: The same CDR3 also results from other DNA sequences found in this sample. This chain links TRBV7-2 with TRBJ2-4; 8 bases are a match to TRBD2. Looked up from germline, CDR1 is SGHTA and CDR2 is FQGNSA. This CDR3 has 14 amino acids. Trimming cost V 1 base and J 6 bases; bases outside gene matches: 2. The CDR3 spells CASSLGTSGNIQYF. The CDR3 DNA reads as TGTGCCAGCAGCTTAGGCACTAGCGGAAACATTCAGTACTTC.

The chain carries TRBV7-2 and TRBJ2-5, with 7 bases aligning to TRBD2. Germline CDR1 reads SGHTA; CDR2 reads FQGNSA. The CDR3 loop spans 15 amino acids. Germline trimming cut 5 bases from V and 5 bases from J; bases unmatched to any gene: 11. CDR3 bases: TGTGCCAGCAGCCCCAGGACTAGGCTTCCGGAGACCCAGTACTTC. Translation: CASSPRTRLPETQYF.

This chain joins TRBV5-1 and TRBJ1-2, with 7 bases lining up with TRBD1. The CDR3 is 15 amino acids. J gave up 6 bases and V 0 bases, and 8 bases lay outside the gene matches. Germline CDR1 reads SGHRS; CDR2 reads YFSETQ. Here the CDR3 reads CASSLGRQGTHGYTF. CDR3 nucleotides: TGCGCCAGCAGCTTGGGCAGACAGGGAACCCATGGCTACACCTTC.

This clone was counted once. The chain joins TRBV7-2 to TRBJ1-4, with TRBD1 matching 8 bases. CDR1 is SGHTA, CDR2 FQGNSA, per germline. CDR3 length equals 17 residues. V dropped 4 bases and J dropped 4; count of bases not matched to a gene: 11. CDR3 protein: CASSWSRGHVVNEKLFF. CDR3 sequence (DNA): TGTGCCAGCAGCTGGAGCAGGGGGCACGTCGTTAATGAAAAACTGTTTTTT.

A single count supports this clone. The gene calls are TRBV27 and TRBJ1-2, with a possible D match to TRBD1 (6 bases). V was shortened by 6 bases and J by 6 bases, with 17 bases between the two germline ends. The CDR3 has 14 amino acids. Germline V gene data show CDR1 as MNHEY and CDR2 as SMNVEV (reference sequence). The CDR3 here is CASSPIPGGHGYTF. The CDR3 region has the DNA TGTGCCAGCAGCCCTATCCCGGGGGGCCATGGCTACACCTTC.

About this clone itself: Within the sample, other DNA sequences also encode this same CDR3. The chain employs TRBV4-1 and TRBJ2-3; D is perhaps TRBD2 (6 bases). Germline lookup yields CDR1 MGHRA and CDR2 YSYEKL. Deletions cut 1 base from V and 5 bases from J, with 10 bases between. The CDR3 runs to 14 residues. The CDR3 sequence is CASSQVRGVDTQYF. CDR3 bases: TGCGCCAGCAGCCAAGTTCGCGGGGTAGATACGCAGTATTTT.

A word on this clone: Other nucleotide sequences from this sample produce the same CDR3. The chain couples TRBV7-3 to TRBJ1-1, with D maybe TRBD1 (5 bases). Germline V gives CDR1 SGHTA, CDR2 FQGTGA. This CDR3 has 13 residues. Trimming removed 5 bases from V and 2 bases from J, with 9 bases in between. The chain's CDR3 is CASSLTANTEAFF. In DNA form, the CDR3 reads TGTGCCAGCAGCCTGACAGCTAACACTGAAGCTTTCTTT.